The 2 T cell receptor beta chains below come from one sample, sequenced in a study of blood T cell repertoires in COVID-19 (dated by TCRdb to the early 2020s). Library prep was done by the immunoSEQ multiplex PCR assay. What TCRdb holds here is the immuneACCESS table cut down to in-frame rearrangements. Part of the clones is not present; checked against another copy, under half of the missing clones reflect an unresolved V gene, and the others are unexplained. This sample is represented by approximately 530,000 clones; 85% to 90% of them were singletons. The ten most abundant clones make up 7.5% to 9% of the sample. The material sequenced was peripheral blood. All receptors derive from a woman in her fifties or sixties with COVID-19, enrolled during active disease.

This rearrangement joins TRBV10-1 to TRBJ2-3, with 7 positions matching TRBD1. There are 12 residues in the CDR3. Germline V gene data show CDR1 as WNHNN and CDR2 as SYGVQD (reference sequence). V was pared by 8 bases and J by 5 bases, with 4 bases of the junction left unmatched. CDR3 protein: CASGDRRDTQYF. Written as DNA, the CDR3 is TGCGCCAGCGGGGACAGACGAGATACGCAGTATTTT.

J is TRBJ2-2 and V is TRBV5-1; D possibly corresponds to TRBD1 (6 bases). This CDR3 has 12 residues. Trimming shortened V by 5 bases and J by 6 bases, and 8 bases separated the two germline ends. Germline-derived CDR1 and CDR2 are SGHRS and YFSETQ. In DNA, the CDR3 is TGCGCCAGCAGGGGGGCACCCGGGGAGCTGTTTTTT. The encoded protein is CASRGAPGELFF.